The 17 T cell receptor beta chains presented below share a single source sample, sequenced in a study of sequential checkpoint blockade in melanoma. The treatment: randomized to nivolumab then ipilimumab (arm A) or the reverse (arm B). Generated by immunoSEQ multiplex PCR, the TCRdb table keeps only in-frame clones and is missing some. The sample has about 12,000 clones, 60% to 80% seen once; the top ten hold 50% to 60%. This specimen consisted of CD8+ T cells sorted from blood (inferred from file names), obtained from a patient given nivolumab and ipilimumab in sequence. Receptors were obtained from a human donor with melanoma.

The rearrangement links TRBV4-3 to TRBJ2-1; the match to TRBD2 covers 9 bases. Germline V lookup: CDR1 LGHNA, CDR2 YSLEER. The CDR3 sequence is 16 residues long. The V segment lost 5 bases and the J segment 4 bases; nucleotides outside the gene matches: 9. CDR3 sequence (DNA): TGCGCCAGCAGCGAAGGGGACCTAGCGGGGTACAATGAGCAGTTCTTC. It yields the protein CASSEGDLAGYNEQFF.

The chain recombines TRBV19 with TRBJ2-1, with D perhaps TRBD1 (6 bases). This CDR3 contains 15 residues. Germline CDR1 LNHDA, CDR2 SQIVND (reference sequence). Trimming stripped 5 bases from V and 8 bases from J, with 19 bases between. The CDR3 sequence: CASSSRDIQRHEQFF. In nucleotides, the CDR3 is TGTGCCAGTAGTTCCCGGGACATTCAGAGGCATGAGCAGTTCTTC.

The V gene is TRBV28, the J gene TRBJ1-3; D might be TRBD1 (6 bases). The germline CDR1 and CDR2 sequences are MDHEN and SYDVKM. Deletions cut 7 bases from V and 4 bases from J, with 17 bases between. This CDR3 is built from 15 residues. The CDR3 bases are TGTGCCAGCAACCGGGACACGACAACGGGAAACACCATATATTTT. Translation gives CASNRDTTTGNTIYF.

The sample holds a few counts of this clone. The gene calls are TRBV6-1 and TRBJ1-4; unclear D gene. The CDR3 totals 17 residues. Germline V gene sequence: CDR1 MNHNS, CDR2 SASEGT. V was cut by 2 bases and J by 0 bases, with 13 bases left in between. This CDR3 reads CASSELLFGATNEKLFF. The DNA for the CDR3 is TGTGCCAGCAGTGAACTACTATTCGGTGCAACTAATGAAAAACTGTTTTTT.

This chain joins TRBV14 and TRBJ2-7; 7 bases are a match to TRBD1. CDR3 length: 14 amino acids. Germline lookup yields CDR1 SGHDN and CDR2 FVKESK. The trim removed 1 base at V and 5 bases at J, leaving 5 bases unmatched. CDR3 DNA sequence: TGTGCCAGCAGCCAAGGGATAGGGGGCCACGAGCAGTACTTC. It specifies CASSQGIGGHEQYF.

V is TRBV19 and J is TRBJ2-6, with D uncertain. Between the trimmed V and J ends, which lost 5 bases and 0 bases, there was a span of 17 bases. In germline, CDR1 is LNHDA, CDR2 SQIVND (reference sequence). This CDR3 comprises 18 residues. CDR3 region: CASSFGSRAGSGANVLTF. The CDR3 coding sequence is TGTGCCAGTAGTTTCGGATCCCGAGCAGGCTCTGGGGCCAACGTCCTGACTTTC.

The chain recombines TRBV4-2 with TRBJ2-5; 11 bases map to TRBD2. The J call may be wrong; the DNA end is better matched by TRBJ2-7. The CDR3 has 15 residues. CDR1 and CDR2 from the germline V gene are LGHNA and YNFKEQ. CDR3 bases: TGTGCCAGCAGCCAAGAAACTAGCGGGAGTTACGAGCAGTACTTC. Amino acids: CASSQETSGSYEQYF.

This sequence joins TRBV21-1 and TRBJ1-3. TRBV21-1 is recorded as a pseudogene. CDR3 size: 20 residues. CDR3 nucleotides: TGTGCCAGCAGCAAAGCCGGAGGACGGGGTTATCTTTGGTCTGGAAACACCATATATTTT. This sequence encodes CASSKAGGRGYLWSGNTIYF.

This clone was recorded only once. The chain links TRBV6-4 to TRBJ2-1, with a possible D match to TRBD1 (5 bases). This CDR3 contains 13 residues. V was shortened by 3 bases and J by 7 bases, with 10 bases between the two germline ends. The V gene's germline CDR1 is MRHNA and CDR2 SNTAGT. CDR3 in amino acids: CASSEGAQNEQFF. CDR3 coding DNA: TGTGCCAGCAGTGAAGGGGCCCAAAATGAGCAGTTCTTC.

The J gene is TRBJ2-7, the V gene TRBV30, with 11 bases fitting TRBD1. The V gene end was trimmed by 1 base and the J gene end by 2 bases; junction bases not matched to a gene: 7. From germline, CDR1 is GTSNPN and CDR2 SVGIG (reference sequence). The CDR3 has 16 amino acids. CDR3 nucleotides: TGTGCCTGGAGTGGGACAGGGGGCGTAACCCCCTACGAGCAGTACTTC. Encoded protein: CAWSGTGGVTPYEQYF.

This chain connects TRBV2 to TRBJ2-2, with D possibly matching TRBD1 (5 bases). In germline, CDR1 is SNHLY, CDR2 FYNNEI. Trimming took off 7 bases at V and 0 bases at J, with 9 bases between the two ends. There are 14 residues in the CDR3. The CDR3 sequence: CASIQDPNTGELFF. For the CDR3, the DNA is TGTGCCAGCATACAGGATCCGAACACCGGGGAGCTGTTTTTT.

The chain recombines TRBV5-4 with TRBJ1-1; TRBD1 aligns across 7 bases. The CDR3 runs 15 residues. J gave up 0 bases and V 4 bases, and 6 bases lay outside the gene matches. Germline-derived CDR1 and CDR2 are SGHNT and YYREEE (reference sequence). The CDR3 sequence: CASSLSGGMNTEAFF. CDR3 coding DNA: TGTGCCAGCAGCCTATCAGGGGGGATGAACACTGAAGCTTTCTTT.

The V call is TRBV6-4, the J call TRBJ2-3; TRBD1 matches at 11 bases. The CDR3 sequence is 16 residues long. The germline gives CDR1 MRHNA, CDR2 SNTAGT. The J segment lost 4 bases and the V segment lost 0 bases, leaving 3 bases of the junction unmatched. Here the CDR3 reads CASSDSRGQGADTQYF. The CDR3 DNA reads TGTGCCAGCAGTGACTCGAGGGGACAGGGGGCAGATACGCAGTATTTT.

This clone was seen only once. This chain joins TRBV9 and TRBJ1-4, with 8 bases matching TRBD1. The CDR3 loop spans 15 amino acids. The ends lost 0 bases at V and 8 bases at J; junction bases unmatched: 6. Germline V gene lookup returns CDR1 SGDLS and CDR2 YYNGEE. The CDR3 is CASSVGTGLWEKLFF. CDR3 DNA: TGTGCCAGCAGCGTAGGGACAGGGCTTTGGGAAAAACTGTTTTTT.

This clone qualifies as medium-sized. The rearrangement joins TRBV10-1 to TRBJ1-1; maybe TRBD1 (6 bases). CDR3 length: 13 residues. V lost 6 bases, J lost 6 bases, and 14 bases lay in between. CDR1 and CDR2 from the germline V gene are WNHNN and SYGVQD (reference sequence). Here the CDR3 DNA reads TGCGCCAGCAGGAAACAGGGCCGGGCTGAAGCTTTCTTT. Encoded protein: CASRKQGRAEAFF.

The chain links TRBV7-3 to TRBJ2-7, with 7 bases fitting TRBD2. The CDR3 is made up of 13 amino acids. V shed 5 bases, J shed 5 bases, and the junction held 6 bases outside the gene matches. Germline CDR1 reads SGHTA; CDR2 reads FQGTGA. CDR3 amino acids: CASSPPSGNEQYF. The CDR3 DNA reads as TGTGCCAGCAGCCCACCAAGCGGGAACGAGCAGTACTTC.

The V call is TRBV7-9, the J call TRBJ2-1, with 9 bases lining up with TRBD2. Trimming at V came to 8 bases and at J to 7 bases, leaving 6 bases not matched to a gene. The CDR3 is 13 residues long. CDR1 is SEHNR and CDR2 is FQNEAQ in the germline V gene (reference sequence). The CDR3 nucleotides read TGTGCCAGCCTGCCTAGCGGGGATAATGAGCAGTTCTTC. It codes for CASLPSGDNEQFF.